The 14 T cell receptor beta chains given below trace back to one sample, sequenced in a study of CD8 T cells in ankylosing spondylitis. TCRdb used MiXCR to reprocess the 5' RACE reads, holding one entry per CDR3 protein. The sample holds about 42,000 distinct CDR3 sequences; 3.5% to 4% are singletons and the top ten take roughly 4.2%. The sequenced sample consisted of blood, either unsorted or a sorted T cell fraction (not recorded which). The receptors were gathered from a female donor with ankylosing spondylitis or in good health (not recorded which).

This clonotype was detected ten times or more. The J gene is TRBJ2-3, the V gene TRBV9; tentative D call: TRBD1 (6 bases). The V end was cut by 0 bases, the J end by 2 bases, with 10 bases between. In germline, CDR1 is SGDLS, CDR2 YYNGEE. CDR3 length: 15 residues. CDR3 nucleotide sequence: TGTGCCAGCAGCGTAGGGACAGACGACACAGATACGCAGTATTTT. Translation: CASSVGTDDTDTQYF.

This clonotype was seen repeatedly, ten times or more. The rearrangement links TRBV9 to TRBJ2-3; D remains unclear. Trimming removed 0 bases from V and 2 bases from J, with 13 bases in between. The V gene's germline CDR1 is SGDLS and CDR2 YYNGEE. This CDR3 spans 16 amino acids. The CDR3 nucleotides are TGTGCCAGCAGCGTAGCTGACGCCAGTTACACAGATACGCAGTATTTT. Translated, it gives CASSVADASYTDTQYF.

This clonotype was recorded many times. CDR3 amino acids: CASSSQGDEQFF. In nucleotides, the CDR3 is TGTGCCAGCAGCTCCCAGGGGGATGAGCAGTTCTTC. The chain recombines TRBV9 with TRBJ2-1; 7 bases map to TRBD1. CDR1 and CDR2 (germline): SGDLS, YYNGEE. The CDR3 has 12 amino acids. Germline trimming cut 4 bases from V and 8 bases from J; bases unmatched to any gene: 3.

The sample holds many counts of this clonotype. J is TRBJ2-1 and V is TRBV9, with a tentative D call TRBD1 (6 bases). The germline V gene has CDR1 SGDLS and CDR2 YYNGEE. The V and J ends lost 4 bases and 4 bases respectively, with 9 bases between them. The CDR3 runs 13 residues. This CDR3 reads CASSPDRYNEQFF. CDR3 in DNA: TGTGCCAGCAGCCCGGACAGATACAATGAGCAGTTCTTC.

This clonotype was detected many times. This rearrangement joins TRBV9 to TRBJ2-2; TRBD1 is a possible D gene (5 bases). The CDR3 contains 16 residues. Trimming took off 0 bases at V and 6 bases at J, with 15 bases between the two ends. Germline lookup yields CDR1 SGDLS and CDR2 YYNGEE. The CDR3 protein is CASSVGGRVVAGELFF. The CDR3 bases are TGTGCCAGCAGCGTAGGTGGCAGGGTTGTCGCCGGGGAGCTGTTTTTT.

The sample holds many counts of this clonotype. CDR3: CASSGFGAATGELFF. Here the CDR3 DNA reads TGTGCCAGCAGCGGATTTGGGGCGGCCACCGGGGAGCTGTTTTTT. The chain employs TRBV9 and TRBJ2-2, with a tentative D call TRBD1 (5 bases). CDR3 length: 15 residues. V shed 3 bases and J shed 4 bases, with 13 bases lying between them. Per the germline V gene, CDR1 is SGDLS and CDR2 is YYNGEE. Looking up the rest from reference TRBV9 and TRBJ2-2 gives the full variable domain: DSGVTQTPKHLITATGQRVTLRCSPRSGDLSVYWYQQSLDQGLQFLIQYYNGEERAKGNILERFSAQQFPDLHSELNLSSLELGDSALYFCASSGFGAATGELFFGEGSRLTVL.

This clonotype was counted at least ten times. The chain joins TRBV9 to TRBJ2-3; 7 positions match TRBD1. With V trimmed by 0 bases and J by 2 bases, 6 bases remained unmatched. CDR1 SGDLS and CDR2 YYNGEE come from the germline V gene. There are 16 residues in the CDR3. CDR3 amino acids: CASSVDRQGDTDTQYF. The CDR3 region has the DNA TGTGCCAGCAGCGTAGATCGACAGGGAGACACAGATACGCAGTATTTT.

Many counts were recorded for this clonotype. The V gene is TRBV9, the J gene TRBJ1-2, with a possible D match to TRBD1 (6 bases). The CDR3 totals 13 residues. V was clipped by 4 bases and J by 14 bases, with 21 bases between them. In germline, CDR1 is SGDLS, CDR2 YYNGEE. In DNA, the CDR3 is TGTGCCAGCAGCCCAAGGGACACTCCCTCCGTAACCTTC. As protein: CASSPRDTPSVTF.

This clonotype has a count of ten or more. The V call is TRBV9, the J call TRBJ2-3; possible D gene TRBD2, 6 bases. V was trimmed by 7 bases and J by 2 bases, leaving 8 bases between them. Germline V gene lookup returns CDR1 SGDLS and CDR2 YYNGEE. The CDR3 is made up of 12 amino acids. The CDR3 region is CASAGNTDTQYF. For the CDR3, the DNA is TGTGCCAGCGCGGGGAACACAGATACGCAGTATTTT.

This clonotype appeared many times. The chain is built from TRBV9 and TRBJ1-1; a possible D gene is TRBD1 (6 bases). Germline CDR1 is SGDLS and CDR2 is YYNGEE. This CDR3 has 14 amino acids. Trimming cost V 0 bases and J 6 bases, with 12 bases left between them. The CDR3 nucleotides read TGTGCCAGCAGCGTAGATGGAGGGGGGCCTGAAGCTTTCTTT. This translates into CASSVDGGGPEAFF.

This clonotype was detected ten times or more. The rearrangement uses TRBV9 and TRBJ2-3, with 7 bases identical to TRBD2. Trimming took 3 bases from V and 6 from J; bases not matched to a gene: 4. This CDR3 has 13 residues. CDR1 and CDR2 from the germline V gene are SGDLS and YYNGEE. CDR3 nucleotides: TGTGCCAGCAGCGGGACTAGAGGTGATACGCAGTATTTT. This gives the protein CASSGTRGDTQYF.

This clonotype was picked up many times. The chain recombines TRBV9 with TRBJ1-1; D may be TRBD1 (5 bases). The CDR3 has 13 residues. Trimming stripped 3 bases from V and 4 bases from J, with 10 bases between. Per the germline V gene, CDR1 is SGDLS and CDR2 is YYNGEE. The CDR3 nucleotides read TGTGCCAGCAGCGAATCAGGGACCACTGAAGCTTTCTTT. Protein: CASSESGTTEAFF.

This clonotype showed up many times. This sequence joins TRBV9 and TRBJ1-1; 8 bases are shared with TRBD1. CDR1 is SGDLS, CDR2 YYNGEE, per germline. The CDR3 sequence is 14 residues long. The V gene end was trimmed by 2 bases and the J gene end by 5 bases; junction bases not matched to a gene: 5. CDR3 coding DNA: TGTGCCAGCAGCGTCACAGGGGGAGGAACTGAAGCTTTCTTT. It specifies CASSVTGGGTEAFF.

This clonotype was observed many times. The chain recombines TRBV9 with TRBJ1-1; D remains unclear. Germline CDR1 reads SGDLS; CDR2 reads YYNGEE. V was cut by 2 bases and J by 4 bases, with 18 bases left in between. CDR3 length: 16 amino acids. The CDR3 loop is CASSVGPTSRATEAFF. In DNA form, the CDR3 reads TGTGCCAGCAGCGTTGGGCCAACCTCACGAGCCACTGAAGCTTTCTTT.